This is a list of T cell receptor beta chains from one sample in a study of T cell responses to AZD1222 COVID-19 vaccine. Clones were sequenced by immunoSEQ multiplex PCR, and TCRdb holds only the in-frame ones, with some missing. Among 180,000 or so clones, 85% to 90% were seen once, and the ten largest hold roughly 4%. Sequencing used peripheral blood, obtained 28 days after the second dose of the MenACWY control vaccine. Receptors were obtained from an adult who received the MenACWY meningococcal vaccine as a control. The CDR3 runs from the conserved cysteine through the conserved F or W. A D gene is named only where the DNA matches it firmly.

>TRBJ1-3|TRBV28|TRBD1
CASSLGQFSGNTIYF
>TRBJ1-2|TRBV5-4|NA
CASSLKGTSGYTF
>TRBJ2-7|TRBV15|TRBD1
CATKETGANLGQYF
>TRBJ2-7|TRBV11-1|TRBD1
CASSYLTGAPYEQYF
>TRBJ1-4|TRBV5-1|NA
CASSPDGEKLFF
>TRBJ1-3|TRBV7-2|NA
CASSLGGTGASGNTIYF
>TRBJ1-5|TRBV3-1/TRBV3-2|TRBD1
CASSLGQGKYQPQHF
>TRBJ2-7|TRBV9|TRBD2
CASSPVGGSYEQYF
>TRBJ1-2|TRBV15|NA
CATSPGNYGYTF
>TRBJ1-6|TRBV4-3|NA
CASSQGRYIYNSPLHF
>TRBJ2-7|TRBV7-2|TRBD1
CASSISGTGGDEQYF
>TRBJ2-5|TRBV3-1/TRBV3-2|TRBD2
CASSQVAGVWETQYF
>TRBJ2-5|TRBV19|NA
CASSITGSGETQYF
>TRBJ1-4|TRBV6-1|TRBD1
CASSEGRGQALRLFF
>TRBJ2-1|TRBV18|NA
CASSPGRGAGINEQFF
>TRBJ1-1|TRBV28|NA
CASRPPGTHTEAFF
>TRBJ2-1|TRBV6-5|NA
CASRQGFTYNEQFF
>TRBJ2-7|TRBV9|TRBD1
CASSPRPTGDQYF